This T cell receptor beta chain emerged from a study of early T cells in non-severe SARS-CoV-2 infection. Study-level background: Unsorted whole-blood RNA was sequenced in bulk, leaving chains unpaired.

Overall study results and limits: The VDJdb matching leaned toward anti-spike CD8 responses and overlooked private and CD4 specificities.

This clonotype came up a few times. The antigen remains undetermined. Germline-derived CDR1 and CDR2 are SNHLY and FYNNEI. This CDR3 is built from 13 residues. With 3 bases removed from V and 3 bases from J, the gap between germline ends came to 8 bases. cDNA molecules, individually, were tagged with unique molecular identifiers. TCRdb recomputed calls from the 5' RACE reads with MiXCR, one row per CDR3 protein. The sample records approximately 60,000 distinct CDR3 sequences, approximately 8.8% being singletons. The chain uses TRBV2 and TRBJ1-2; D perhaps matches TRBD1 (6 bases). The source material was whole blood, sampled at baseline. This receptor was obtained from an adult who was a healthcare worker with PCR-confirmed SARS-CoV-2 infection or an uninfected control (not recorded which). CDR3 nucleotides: TGTGCCAGCAGTGATGCAGGGGACTATGGCTACACCTTC. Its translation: CASSDAGDYGYTF. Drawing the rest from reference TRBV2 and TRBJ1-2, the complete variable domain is EPEVTQTPSHQVTQMGQEVILRCVPISNHLYFYWYRQILGQKVEFLVSFYNNEISEKSEIFDDQFSVERPDGSNFTLKIRSTKLEDSAMYFCASSDAGDYGYTFGSGTRLTVV.